This TCR beta chain was captured by sequencing in a study of PD-1 blockade in classical Hodgkin lymphoma. This CDR3 region has 11 residues. Germline lookup yields CDR1 GTSNPN and CDR2 SVGIG (reference sequence). V was clipped by 0 bases and J by 9 bases, with 8 bases between them. Every patient was affected by relapse after autologous stem cell transplantation, while exposure to brentuximab vedotin was not uniform. Clones were read by immunoSEQ multiplex PCR, and TCRdb kept only the in-frame ones, dropping some. The sample yields around 24,000 clones, roughly 68% seen once. As to this clone: The antigen is unknown.

Study conclusions and caveats: Newly diagnosed and completely responding patients shared comparable baseline diversity. Diversity in CD4+ TCRs, unlike that measured in CD8+ TCRs, had risen significantly by C4D1.

The sequenced sample was peripheral blood mononuclear cells (PBMCs), obtained before the second cycle of nivolumab. This rearrangement joins TRBV30 to TRBJ2-5; D remains unclear. This sequence originates from a human donor with classical Hodgkin lymphoma. DNA of the CDR3: TGTGCCTGGAGTGTGGGCGTTGCCCAGTACTTC. It translates to CAWSVGVAQYF.